A selection of T cell receptor beta chains follows, all from one sample in a study of blood T cell repertoires in COVID-19. Sequencing was performed with immunoSEQ multiplex PCR; in TCRdb, only in-frame clones are kept and a portion is missing. The sample consists of about 220,000 clones, 65% to 90% of them appearing once. Sequenced sample: peripheral blood. These receptors were taken from a woman in her sixties or seventies with acute or convalescent COVID-19. Both conserved end residues are part of each CDR3. A D gene is named only where the DNA matches it firmly. The listing skips clone size in some rows; elsewhere it reads once, few, many or a size class.

TRBV3-1/TRBV3-2,15,few,TRBJ2-2,TRBD1,TGTGCCAGCAGCCAGGCGGGACAGGGGTCCGGGGAGCTGTTTTTT,CASSQAGQGSGELFF
TRBV25-1,15,NA,TRBJ1-1,NA,TGTGCCAGCACCCCCAGGTCGGGGGAAATTTCTGAAGCTTTCTTT,CASTPRSGEISEAFF
TRBV4-1,16,once,TRBJ2-1,TRBD2,TGCGCCAGCAGCCAAGATTCAAGCGGGGGGAGGAATGAGCAGTTCTTC,CASSQDSSGGRNEQFF
TRBV6-1,16,once,TRBJ1-1,NA,TGTGCCAGCAGTGAGACTGCTCTTATCTCGGTTGATGAAGCTTTCTTT,CASSETALISVDEAFF
TRBV3-1/TRBV3-2,14,NA,TRBJ1-5,TRBD1,TGTGCCAGCAGCTTCGGGACAGGGCGGCAGCCCCAGCATTTT,CASSFGTGRQPQHF
TRBV4-3,16,NA,TRBJ1-2,NA,TGCGCCAGCAGCCAAAACTCCCTTCCGGGGATGGGGGGCTACACCTTC,CASSQNSLPGMGGYTF
TRBV5-5,14,NA,TRBJ2-3,TRBD2,TGTGCCAGCGCGGCGGGGGGGAGTACAGATACGCAGTATTTT,CASAAGGSTDTQYF
TRBV4-2,15,few,TRBJ1-1,TRBD1,TGTGCCAGCAGCCTCCTCGGGCAGGGGGCCACTGAAGCTTTCTTT,CASSLLGQGATEAFF
TRBV5-4,15,NA,TRBJ1-4,TRBD1,TGTGCCAGCAGCTTGGAGACAGGGAGTAATGAAAAACTGTTTTTT,CASSLETGSNEKLFF
TRBV6-1,15,NA,TRBJ2-1,TRBD1,TGTGCCAGCAGCCAGCGGTGGGACAGGGACAATGAGCAGTTCTTC,CASSQRWDRDNEQFF
TRBV6-5,14,NA,TRBJ1-4,NA,TGTGCCAGCAGGACGGGGGGGACTAATGAAAAACTGTTTTTT,CASRTGGTNEKLFF